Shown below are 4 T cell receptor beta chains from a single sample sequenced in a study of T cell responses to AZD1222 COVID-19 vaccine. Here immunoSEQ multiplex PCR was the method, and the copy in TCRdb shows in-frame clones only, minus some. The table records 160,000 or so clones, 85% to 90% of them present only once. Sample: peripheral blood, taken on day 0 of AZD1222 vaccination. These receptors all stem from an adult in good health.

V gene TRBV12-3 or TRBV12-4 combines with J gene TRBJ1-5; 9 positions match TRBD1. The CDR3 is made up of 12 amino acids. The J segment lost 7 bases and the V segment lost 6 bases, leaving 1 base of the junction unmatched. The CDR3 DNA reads TGTGCCAGCAGACAGGGGGCCCAGCCCCAGCATTTT. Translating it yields CASRQGAQPQHF.

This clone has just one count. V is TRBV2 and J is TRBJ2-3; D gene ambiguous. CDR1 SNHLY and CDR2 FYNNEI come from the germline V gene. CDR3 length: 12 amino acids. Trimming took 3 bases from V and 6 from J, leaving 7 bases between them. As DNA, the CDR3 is TGTGCCAGCAGTGAGTGGATGGATACGCAGTATTTT. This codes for CASSEWMDTQYF.

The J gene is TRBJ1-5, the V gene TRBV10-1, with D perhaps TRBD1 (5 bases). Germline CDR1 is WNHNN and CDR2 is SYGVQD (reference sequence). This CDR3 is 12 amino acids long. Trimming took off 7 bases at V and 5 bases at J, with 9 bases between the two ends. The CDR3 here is CASKIRDQPQHF. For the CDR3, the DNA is TGCGCCAGCAAAATCAGGGATCAGCCCCAGCATTTT.

CDR3 region: CASSLGGGNQPQHF. CDR3 DNA: TGTGCCAGCTCACTAGGGGGCGGCAATCAGCCCCAGCATTTT. V usage is TRBV18 and J usage is TRBJ1-5; 7 nucleotides match TRBD1. Germline V gene data show CDR1 as KGHSH and CDR2 as LQKENI. The CDR3 sequence is 14 residues long. With V trimmed by 4 bases and J by 2 bases, 2 bases remained unmatched.